Presented here are 8 T cell receptor beta chains from one specimen sequenced in a study of blood T cell repertoires in COVID-19. TCRdb keeps only in-frame clones here, not all; method: immunoSEQ multiplex PCR. The table has approximately 130,000 clones, 80% to 90% seen once. Sequencing used peripheral blood. Every receptor here comes from a woman aged 50 to 60 with acute or convalescent COVID-19.

J is TRBJ2-5 and V is TRBV7-2, with TRBD2 matching over 14 bases. The CDR3 contains 16 residues. CDR1 and CDR2 from the germline V gene are SGHTA and FQGNSA. The V gene end was trimmed by 5 bases and the J gene end by 4 bases; junction bases not matched to a gene: 6. DNA for the CDR3: TGTGCCAGCAGCACCCGACTAGCGGGAGGGGGAGAGACCCAGTACTTC. Its protein product is CASSTRLAGGGETQYF.

The chain couples TRBV7-2 to TRBJ1-1; D is undetermined. V was pared by 4 bases and J by 4 bases, with 13 bases between. This CDR3 is 14 amino acids long. Germline V gene lookup returns CDR1 SGHTA and CDR2 FQGNSA. CDR3 sequence reads: CASSSESGSTEAFF. The CDR3 DNA reads as TGTGCCAGCAGCTCAGAATCCGGGAGCACTGAAGCTTTCTTT.

This chain joins TRBV13 and TRBJ1-2, with 7 bases lining up with TRBD1. CDR3 length equals 14 residues. CDR1 is PRHDT and CDR2 is FYEKMQ in the germline V gene (reference sequence). V gave up 4 bases and J gave up 8 bases; unmatched junction bases: 10. CDR3 residues: CASSSSRQGGGYTF. CDR3 in DNA: TGTGCCAGCAGCTCATCGAGACAGGGTGGAGGCTACACCTTC. Full variable domain (outside the CDR3, taken from reference TRBV13 and TRBJ1-2): AAGVIQSPRHLIKEKRETATLKCYPIPRHDTVYWYQQGPGQDPQFLISFYEKMQSDKGSIPDRFSAQQFSDYHSELNMSSLELGDSALYFCASSSSRQGGGYTFGSGTRLTVV.

V is TRBV12-5 and J is TRBJ2-3, with TRBD1 matching over 8 bases. V dropped 4 bases and J dropped 10; count of bases not matched to a gene: 13. The CDR3 runs to 15 residues. The V gene's germline CDR1 is LGHNT and CDR2 FRNRAP. The CDR3 loop reads CASGSPPTGELSQYF. The CDR3, as DNA: TGTGCTAGTGGTTCACCACCGACAGGGGAACTATCGCAGTATTTT.

This chain connects TRBV13 to TRBJ1-6, with D tentatively TRBD1 (6 bases). V gave up 3 bases and J gave up 7 bases, with 10 bases separating them. The CDR3 loop spans 14 amino acids. Germline V lookup: CDR1 PRHDT, CDR2 FYEKMQ (reference sequence). Written as DNA, the CDR3 is TGTGCCAGCAGCTTCACAGGGTCGAATTCACCCCTCCACTTT. Translating gives CASSFTGSNSPLHF.

The V gene is TRBV9, the J gene TRBJ1-1, with a possible D match to TRBD1 (5 bases). CDR3 length equals 13 residues. Trimming stripped 0 bases from V and 7 bases from J, with 10 bases between. CDR1 is SGDLS, CDR2 YYNGEE, per germline. CDR3 DNA sequence: TGTGCCAGCAGCGTAGGATGGGGGGATGAAGCTTTCTTT. It translates to CASSVGWGDEAFF.

This clone was found once. The genes are TRBV19 and TRBJ2-2, with 9 bases that match TRBD2. The CDR3 has 16 residues. The germline gives CDR1 LNHDA, CDR2 SQIVND (reference sequence). The ends lost 6 bases at V and 6 bases at J; junction bases unmatched: 11. CDR3 amino acids: CASSETSGLFPGELFF. CDR3 DNA sequence: TGTGCCAGTAGCGAGACTAGCGGCCTTTTTCCCGGGGAGCTGTTTTTT.

The V call is TRBV19, the J call TRBJ1-1, with D possibly matching TRBD1 (6 bases). The germline V gene encodes CDR1 LNHDA and CDR2 SQIVND (reference sequence). Between the trimmed V and J ends, which lost 3 bases and 1 base, there was a span of 9 bases. The CDR3 covers 14 residues. CDR3 sequence (DNA): TGTGCCAGTAGTATGGACAGCTCGAACACTGAAGCTTTCTTT. Its translation: CASSMDSSNTEAFF.